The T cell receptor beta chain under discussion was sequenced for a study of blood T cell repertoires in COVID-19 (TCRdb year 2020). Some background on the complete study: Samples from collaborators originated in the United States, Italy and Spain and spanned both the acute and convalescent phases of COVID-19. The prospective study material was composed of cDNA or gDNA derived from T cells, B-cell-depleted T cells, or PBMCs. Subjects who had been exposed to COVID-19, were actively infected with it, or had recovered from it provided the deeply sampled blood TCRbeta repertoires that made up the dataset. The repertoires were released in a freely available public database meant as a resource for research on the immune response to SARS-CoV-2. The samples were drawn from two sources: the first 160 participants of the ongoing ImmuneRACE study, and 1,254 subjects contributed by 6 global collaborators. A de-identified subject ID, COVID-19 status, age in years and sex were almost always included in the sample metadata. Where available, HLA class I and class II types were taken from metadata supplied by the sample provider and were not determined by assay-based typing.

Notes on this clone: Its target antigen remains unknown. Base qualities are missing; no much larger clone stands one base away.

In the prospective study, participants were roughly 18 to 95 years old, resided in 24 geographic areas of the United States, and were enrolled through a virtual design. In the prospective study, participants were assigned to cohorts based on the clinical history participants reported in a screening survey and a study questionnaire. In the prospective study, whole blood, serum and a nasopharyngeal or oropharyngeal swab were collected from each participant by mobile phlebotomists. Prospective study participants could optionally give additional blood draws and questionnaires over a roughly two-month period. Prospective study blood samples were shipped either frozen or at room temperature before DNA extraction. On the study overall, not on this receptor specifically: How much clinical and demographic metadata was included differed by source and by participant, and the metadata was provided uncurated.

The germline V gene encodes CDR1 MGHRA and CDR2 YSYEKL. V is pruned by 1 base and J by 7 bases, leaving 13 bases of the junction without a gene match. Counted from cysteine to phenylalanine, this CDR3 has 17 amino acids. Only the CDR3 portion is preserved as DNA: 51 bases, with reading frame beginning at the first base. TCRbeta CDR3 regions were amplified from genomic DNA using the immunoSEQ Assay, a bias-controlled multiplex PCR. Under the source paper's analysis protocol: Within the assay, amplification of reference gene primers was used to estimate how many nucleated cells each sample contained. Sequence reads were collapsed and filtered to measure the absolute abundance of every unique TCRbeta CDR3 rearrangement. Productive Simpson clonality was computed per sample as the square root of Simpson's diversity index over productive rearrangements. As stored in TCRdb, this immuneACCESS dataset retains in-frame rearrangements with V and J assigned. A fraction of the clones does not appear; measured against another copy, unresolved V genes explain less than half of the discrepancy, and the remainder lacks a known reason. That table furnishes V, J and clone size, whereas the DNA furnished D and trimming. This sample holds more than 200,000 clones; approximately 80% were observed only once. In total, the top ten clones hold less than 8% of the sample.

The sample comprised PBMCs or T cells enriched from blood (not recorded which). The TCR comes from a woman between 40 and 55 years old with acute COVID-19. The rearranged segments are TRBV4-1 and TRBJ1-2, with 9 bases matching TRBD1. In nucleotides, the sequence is TGCGCCAGCAGCCAAGCGGGACAGGGATCTCAAGCCGGTGGCTACACCTTC. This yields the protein CASSQAGQGSQAGGYTF.